The 23 T cell receptor beta chains reported below all come from one sample, sequenced in a study of T cell responses to AZD1222 COVID-19 vaccine. Measured with immunoSEQ multiplex PCR; TCRdb has only the in-frame clones, and not every one. The data show about 150,000 clones, 70% to 90% seen once. Sequencing was performed on peripheral blood, taken on day 0 of AZD1222 vaccination. These TCRs come from an adult in good health.

V and J are TRBV2 and TRBJ2-7, with D possibly being TRBD2 (6 bases). The CDR3 spans 13 residues. Trimming removed 7 bases at V and 1 base at J, with 11 bases between. Looked up from germline, CDR1 is SNHLY and CDR2 is FYNNEI. This CDR3 is CASKNSGSYEQYF. The CDR3 DNA reads as TGTGCCAGCAAGAATAGCGGATCCTACGAGCAGTACTTC.

The gene calls are TRBV29-1 and TRBJ1-5, with D maybe TRBD1 (6 bases). V lost 5 bases, J lost 2 bases, and 13 bases lay in between. The CDR3 loop spans 14 amino acids. In germline, CDR1 is SQVTM, CDR2 ANQGSEA. This chain's CDR3 is CSVQVAGGNQPQHF. The CDR3 region has the DNA TGCAGCGTTCAAGTAGCAGGGGGCAATCAGCCCCAGCATTTT.

The rearrangement uses TRBV29-1 and TRBJ2-3; D is ambiguous. V lost 0 bases and J 5 bases, leaving 12 bases between the germline ends. The CDR3 runs 14 residues. Germline CDR1 and CDR2: SQVTM and ANQGSEA. In nucleotides, the CDR3 is TGCAGCGTTGAAGAGGCGAAATCCAAAGATACGCAGTATTTT. The encoded protein is CSVEEAKSKDTQYF.

The CDR3 reads CASSFEVGGELFF. For the CDR3, the DNA is TGCGCCAGCAGCTTCGAGGTGGGAGGAGAGCTGTTTTTT. The chain is built from TRBV5-1 and TRBJ2-2, with a weak D call TRBD2 (6 bases). There are 13 residues in the CDR3. Germline V gives CDR1 SGHRS, CDR2 YFSETQ. Trimming left V 2 bases short and J 11 bases short, with 13 bases between.

The V call is TRBV27, the J call TRBJ2-7, with a tentative D call TRBD2 (6 bases). This CDR3 spans 14 amino acids. Trimming stripped 2 bases from V and 6 bases from J, with 14 bases between. Germline assignment: CDR1 MNHEY and CDR2 SMNVEV (reference sequence). CDR3 protein: CASSLGGAGREQYF. The CDR3 region has the DNA TGTGCCAGCAGTTTAGGAGGGGCGGGTCGCGAGCAGTACTTC.

The chain recombines TRBV6-5 with TRBJ1-1; the match to TRBD1 covers 8 bases. V lost 6 bases, J lost 7 bases, and 7 bases stayed unmatched. The CDR3 extends over 13 amino acids. Germline V lookup: CDR1 MNHEY, CDR2 SVGAGI. CDR3 sequence (DNA): TGTGCCAGCAGGTTGACAGGGGACGGTGAAGCTTTCTTT. Translating gives CASRLTGDGEAFF.

The J gene is TRBJ1-4, the V gene TRBV7-9; D unclear. This CDR3 region has 13 residues. The germline V gene encodes CDR1 SEHNR and CDR2 FQNEAQ (reference sequence). Trimming pared 1 base from V and 8 bases from J, leaving 8 bases between. The CDR3 sequence: CASSLESSEKLFF. In DNA form, the CDR3 reads TGTGCCAGCAGCTTAGAATCCTCCGAAAAACTGTTTTTT.

The chain couples TRBV6-2 or TRBV6-3 to TRBJ1-1; TRBD1 is a possible D gene (5 bases). The CDR3 has 15 residues. The germline V gene encodes CDR1 MNHEY and CDR2 SVGEGT. V was shortened by 3 bases and J by 4 bases, with 15 bases between the two germline ends. The CDR3 spells CASSYSTEGVTEAFF. The CDR3 DNA reads TGTGCCAGCAGTTATTCGACGGAAGGGGTCACTGAAGCTTTCTTT.

The chain has TRBV10-3 and TRBJ2-1, with 12 bases lining up with TRBD1. Germline V gene sequence: CDR1 ENHRY, CDR2 SYGVKD. Germline trimming cut 8 bases from V and 8 bases from J; bases unmatched to any gene: 10. This CDR3 comprises 15 residues. CDR3 sequence: CAIAQGGQGAYEQFF. The CDR3 DNA follows: TGTGCCATCGCCCAGGGGGGACAGGGGGCCTATGAGCAGTTCTTC.

For the CDR3, the DNA is TGTGCCAGCAGTGGCGGGGCTAACTATGGCTACACCTTC. Its translation: CASSGGANYGYTF. The V gene is TRBV28, the J gene TRBJ1-2, with no clear D. This CDR3 contains 13 residues. Trimming took 5 bases from V and 0 from J, leaving 7 bases between them. CDR1 is MDHEN, CDR2 SYDVKM, per germline.

This chain joins TRBV7-2 and TRBJ1-2; D unclear. V shed 0 bases and J shed 4 bases, with 12 bases lying between them. The CDR3 is 15 amino acids. Per germline, CDR1 SGHTA and CDR2 FQGNSA. Here the CDR3 reads CASSLASRAVYGYTF. The DNA of the CDR3 is TGTGCCAGCAGCTTAGCGTCAAGGGCGGTCTATGGCTACACCTTC.

The rearrangement uses TRBV11-2 and TRBJ1-2; possible D gene TRBD1, 6 bases. The CDR3 totals 15 residues. Trimming took off 3 bases at V and 6 bases at J, with 17 bases between the two ends. Germline loops: CDR1 SGHAT, CDR2 FQNNGV. The CDR3 DNA reads TGTGCCAGCAGCTTGGATGGGGGCGCCTGGGATGGCTACACCTTC. It is translated as CASSLDGGAWDGYTF.

J is TRBJ1-1 and V is TRBV27; 7 bases align to TRBD1. V was clipped by 5 bases and J by 1 base; unmatched bases: 4. The length of the CDR3 is 14 residues. Germline V CDR1 and CDR2: MNHEY, SMNVEV (reference sequence). The CDR3 DNA reads as TGTGCCAGCAGTAGGAGACAGGGGAACACTGAAGCTTTCTTT. Its protein product is CASSRRQGNTEAFF.

This chain joins TRBV3-1 (or the pseudogene TRBV3-2) and TRBJ2-1; 7 nucleotides align to TRBD2. The germline V gene encodes CDR1 LGHDT and CDR2 YNNKEL (reference sequence). The junction had 17 bases not matched to a gene; V was cut back by 1 base and J by 8 bases. The CDR3 is 18 amino acids. CDR3 nucleotides: TGTGCCAGCAGCCAAGGCATCGGGGCGGGAGAAAGACGGTATGAGCAGTTCTTC. As protein: CASSQGIGAGERRYEQFF.

The V gene is TRBV25-1, the J gene TRBJ2-1; 9 nucleotides line up with TRBD2. The CDR3 has 16 amino acids. The V gene's germline CDR1 is MGHDK and CDR2 SYGVNS. After removal of 1 base from V and 7 bases from J, the junction contained 8 bases not matched to a gene. The CDR3 loop is CASSEWGGRGRNEQFF. The CDR3 coding sequence is TGTGCCAGCAGTGAATGGGGCGGGAGGGGAAGGAATGAGCAGTTCTTC.

The rearrangement links TRBV7-2 to TRBJ2-1; 8 nucleotides align to TRBD2. The CDR3 spans 16 residues. The V gene end was trimmed by 1 base and the J gene end by 6 bases; junction bases not matched to a gene: 8. From germline, CDR1 is SGHTA and CDR2 FQGNSA. As DNA, the CDR3 is TGTGCCAGCAGCTTAGGGGTTCTAGCGGGTGGCAATGAGCAGTTCTTC. Amino acids: CASSLGVLAGGNEQFF.

The V call is TRBV7-9, the J call TRBJ1-1; 7 bases align to TRBD1. Per the germline V gene, CDR1 is SEHNR and CDR2 is FQNEAQ (reference sequence). The CDR3 is 14 amino acids. The trim removed 3 bases at V and 4 bases at J, leaving 5 bases unmatched. CDR3 loop: CASSFNRGRTEAFF. For the CDR3, the DNA is TGTGCCAGCAGCTTTAACAGGGGACGCACTGAAGCTTTCTTT.

The chain employs TRBV10-3 and TRBJ2-1; 14 bases match TRBD2. Germline V gene data show CDR1 as ENHRY and CDR2 as SYGVKD. The V gene end was trimmed by 3 bases and the J gene end by 1 base; junction bases not matched to a gene: 11. The length of the CDR3 is 20 residues. CDR3 bases: TGTGCCATCAGTGATATCGCAGGGACTAGCGGGAGAAGGTCCTACAATGAGCAGTTCTTC. Its protein is CAISDIAGTSGRRSYNEQFF.

The chain joins TRBV18 to TRBJ1-4; D is unresolved. Germline CDR1 KGHSH, CDR2 LQKENI. The CDR3 runs to 14 residues. Trimming took off 5 bases at V and 0 bases at J, with 7 bases between the two ends. The CDR3 sequence is CASSISATNEKLFF. CDR3 DNA: TGTGCCAGCTCAATCTCCGCAACTAATGAAAAACTGTTTTTT.

The sample holds a few counts of this clone. The junction and the germline gene differ at one end; a read error may be behind it. The chain recombines TRBV28 with TRBJ2-1, with 11 bases identical to TRBD2. The CDR3 has 14 amino acids. Germline V gene lookup returns CDR1 MDHEN and CDR2 SYDVKM. The CDR3 sequence is CASSPIAGGPKLIF. The CDR3 coding sequence is TGTGCCAGCAGTCCCATAGCGGGAGGGCCCAAGTTGATCTTC.

The rearrangement uses TRBV12-3 or TRBV12-4 and TRBJ2-3, with D possibly called TRBD1 or TRBD2 (5 bases each). The ends were cut back, 3 bases at V and 2 bases at J, with 6 bases in the middle. The CDR3 consists of 13 residues. The CDR3 loop reads CASSLGPTDTQYF. DNA of the CDR3: TGTGCCAGCAGTTTGGGACCCACAGATACGCAGTATTTT.

J is TRBJ2-7 and V is TRBV5-6; D not certain. There are 14 residues in the CDR3. Germline CDR1 reads SGHDT; CDR2 reads YYEEEE. Trimming pared 2 bases from V and 0 bases from J, leaving 9 bases between. The CDR3 protein is CASSFGFSSYEQYF. The CDR3 DNA reads TGTGCCAGCAGCTTCGGGTTCAGCTCCTACGAGCAGTACTTC.

The chain recombines TRBV5-6 with TRBJ2-5, with D possibly matching TRBD2 (6 bases). Looked up from germline, CDR1 is SGHDT and CDR2 is YYEEEE. The CDR3 is made up of 16 amino acids. The ends were cut back, 1 base at V and 0 bases at J, with 13 bases in the middle. CDR3 in amino acids: CASSLPGLMYQETQYF. The CDR3 nucleotides read TGTGCCAGCAGCTTGCCGGGACTTATGTACCAAGAGACCCAGTACTTC. The full variable domain, with the rest looked up from reference TRBV5-6 and TRBJ2-5, is DAGVTQSPTHLIKTRGQQVTLRCSPKSGHDTVSWYQQALGQGPQFIFQYYEEEERQRGNFPDRFSGHQFPNYSSELNVNALLLGDSALYLCASSLPGLMYQETQYFGPGTRLLVL.